This record looks at one T cell receptor beta chain sequence and its context. This entry is derived from a study of CD8+ T cells in alopecia areata. Stated treatment: oral pan-JAK inhibitor, 5-10 mg twice daily. Germline V gene data show CDR1 as SQVTM and CDR2 as ANQGSEA. The CDR3 extends over 18 amino acids. V lost 0 bases and J lost 0; bases outside the gene matches: 11. After isolation, RNA underwent reverse transcription to generate cDNA as the sequencing template. The method was immunoSEQ multiplex PCR; TCRdb's version includes in-frame clones alone and lacks a portion of them. This table has under 350,000 clones, 58% appearing once.

This clonotype originated in a human donor with alopecia areata. V gene TRBV29-1 combines with J gene TRBJ2-3; 8 nucleotides align to TRBD2. Material: CD4+ T cells sorted from blood, obtained at week 24, from a patient treated with tofacitinib. The CDR3 loop is CSVEDPQIAGLSTDTQYF. The CDR3 DNA reads as TGCAGCGTTGAAGATCCCCAGATAGCGGGGTTGAGCACAGATACGCAGTATTTT.